The T cell receptor beta chain under discussion was sequenced for a study of patients and donors after allogeneic stem cell transplantation. TCRdb ran MiXCR on the RT-PCR reads and lists one entry per CDR3 protein. The sample records 920,000 or so distinct CDR3 sequences, over 15% being singletons. The TCR comes from a human donor who was either an allogeneic HSCT recipient or a stem cell or donor lymphocyte infusion donor (not recorded which). It is not recorded whose cells these are; they may come from a transplant donor. The sample taken for sequencing was blood, either unsorted or a sorted T cell fraction (not recorded which).

The CDR3 DNA is TGTGCCAGCAGCCAAGACCAACGGACGACTAGCGGGGAACGATCTAGCACAGATACGCAGTATTTT. Its translation: CASSQDQRTTSGERSSTDTQYF. The V and J genes are TRBV3-1 and TRBJ2-3; 11 nucleotides line up with TRBD2. The CDR3 contains 22 residues. With V trimmed by 0 bases and J by 0 bases, 17 bases remained unmatched. The germline V gene has CDR1 LGHDT and CDR2 YNNKEL (reference sequence).